This TCR beta chain was documented in a study of vaccination and CD4 T cells after COVID-19. Treatment described: roughly ten-day PBMC culture with coronavirus spike peptide pools or control peptides (ViraFEST assay). Peptide pools at approximately 9.4 ug/ml, together with 7.5 to 10 IU/ml IL-2, were added to cultures of more than 1.5 million PBMCs per well. Note on this clonotype: No antigen is known for it.

CDR3 length: 13 amino acids. V lost 10 bases to trimming and J lost 6 bases, with 16 bases between them. Looked up from germline, CDR1 is MNHNS and CDR2 is SASEGT. Sequencing of DNA taken from cultured CD4+ T cells relied on the Oncomine TCR Beta short-read assay. One entry per CDR3 protein, called by TCRdb with MiXCR from the PCR reads. The table records about 12,000 distinct CDR3 sequences, under 55% of them present only once. Study-level results: The rise in median SARS-CoV-2-reactive clonotypes, from roughly 19 to 38, was not significant.

The rearrangement links TRBV6-1 to TRBJ2-1; TRBD2 is a possible D gene (5 bases). Sample: CD4+ T cells from blood, cultured in vitro. The clonotype comes from a human donor who had recovered from COVID-19. The CDR3 is CATRNPRVNEQFF. Here the CDR3 DNA reads TGTGCCACGCGGAACCCGAGGGTCAATGAGCAGTTCTTC.